This T cell receptor beta chain was sequenced during a study of spatial heterogeneity in lung cancer. Study-level results: The study found that expanded intratumoral alpha and beta TCR counts tracked tumor mutation counts.

By share, this clonotype ranks as medium-sized. Its antigen is still unknown. TCRdb reprocessed the 5' RACE reads via MiXCR and lists one record per CDR3 protein. The table records almost 7,500 distinct CDR3 sequences, 14% to 15% of them present only once. The V gene end was trimmed by 2 bases and the J gene end by 1 base; junction bases not matched to a gene: 4. Germline V gives CDR1 SNHLY, CDR2 FYNNEI. The CDR3 covers 16 residues. Time point given: sample taken at primary tumor resection. Samples were obtained from more than 70 donors, all untreated early-stage non-small cell lung cancer patients. The chain is built from TRBV2 and TRBJ2-5; 10 positions match TRBD2. The clonotype comes from a female donor with early-stage non-small cell lung cancer. The source was lung tumor tissue, collected at surgery. This CDR3 reads CASSESAGGPQETQYF. The CDR3 region has the DNA TGTGCCAGCAGTGAATCAGCGGGGGGGCCCCAAGAGACCCAGTACTTC.